A single sample is the source of the 29 T cell receptor beta chains below, sequenced in a study of cytotoxic CD8 clonotypes in ibrutinib-treated CLL. Produced via immunoSEQ multiplex PCR; TCRdb's table is partial and in-frame only. The sample contains 9,500 to 15,000 clones, around 62% of which appear only once. Specimen: PBMCs, collected before ibrutinib treatment. The source is a human donor with chronic lymphocytic leukemia.

The chain carries TRBV4-1 and TRBJ2-5; D assignment may be TRBD1 or TRBD2 (5 bases each). V shed 1 base and J shed 3 bases, with 6 bases lying between them. The CDR3 covers 13 residues. Germline CDR1 and CDR2: MGHRA and YSYEKL. The chain's CDR3 is CASSQGGEETQYF. CDR3 nucleotides: TGCGCCAGCAGCCAAGGAGGGGAAGAGACCCAGTACTTC.

The chain has TRBV7-6 and TRBJ2-7, with D perhaps matching TRBD2 (7 bases). Trimming cost V 0 bases and J 6 bases, with 12 bases left between them. Germline CDR1 reads SGHVS; CDR2 reads FNYEAQ. The CDR3 covers 14 residues. CDR3 bases: TGTGCCAGCAGCTTAGCGGGTGCGGGGGCCGAGCAGTACTTC. Residues: CASSLAGAGAEQYF.

This clone occurred a few times. This chain connects TRBV28 to TRBJ1-2, with D perhaps matching TRBD1 (6 bases). Germline-derived CDR1 and CDR2 are MDHEN and SYDVKM. V was trimmed by 7 bases and J by 8 bases, leaving 23 bases between them. The CDR3 spans 15 residues. The CDR3 region has the DNA TGTGCCAGCACCGCCTCGTGGGGGGCTACGTTGGGCTACACCTTC. Translating gives CASTASWGATLGYTF.

This clone was counted between two and nine times. The CDR3 DNA reads as TGCGCCAGCAGTACTGGGGGCATGAACACTGAAGCTTTCTTT. Translation gives CASSTGGMNTEAFF. The J gene is TRBJ1-1, the V gene TRBV5-1; D is possibly TRBD1 (6 bases). This CDR3 contains 14 residues. Germline V gene data show CDR1 as SGHRS and CDR2 as YFSETQ. Between the trimmed V and J ends, which lost 5 bases and 0 bases, there was a span of 11 bases.

The V call is TRBV5-1, the J call TRBJ2-5; 9 positions match TRBD2. CDR3 length: 16 residues. With 3 bases clipped from V and 5 bases from J, the junction kept 11 bases outside the gene matches. Germline-derived CDR1 and CDR2 are SGHRS and YFSETQ. In DNA, the CDR3 is TGCGCCAGCAGCTGGGGCGGGGGGGCCGTGGTGGAGACCCAGTACTTC. Translated: CASSWGGGAVVETQYF.

This clone was counted a few times. The rearrangement joins TRBV2 to TRBJ2-7; D gene unclear. Trimming cost V 5 bases and J 2 bases, with 10 bases left between them. In germline, CDR1 is SNHLY, CDR2 FYNNEI. There are 13 residues in the CDR3. The DNA of the CDR3 is TGTGCCAGCAGTTTGGGCAGAACCTACGAGCAGTACTTC. Protein sequence: CASSLGRTYEQYF.

The chain carries TRBV19 and TRBJ1-4; 7 nucleotides match TRBD1. Germline V CDR1 and CDR2: LNHDA, SQIVND (reference sequence). The CDR3 is 14 residues long. With 8 bases clipped from V and 7 bases from J, the junction kept 10 bases outside the gene matches. The CDR3 loop reads CASRPQGDVEKLFF. The CDR3 nucleotides read TGTGCCAGTCGGCCCCAGGGGGATGTTGAAAAACTGTTTTTT.

The CDR3 region is CASSRARYGYTF. CDR3 nucleotides: TGTGCCAGCAGCCGGGCGAGATATGGCTACACCTTC. The genes are TRBV5-6 and TRBJ1-2; D gene uncertain. V was pared by 4 bases and J by 5 bases, with 9 bases between. This CDR3 is built from 12 residues. CDR1 is SGHDT, CDR2 YYEEEE, per germline.

The chain uses TRBV6-5 and TRBJ2-5; 8 positions match TRBD1. V lost 7 bases to trimming and J lost 5 bases; unmatched junction nucleotides: 12. The CDR3 consists of 15 residues. Germline V gives CDR1 MNHEY, CDR2 SVGAGI. Written as DNA, the CDR3 is TGTGCCAGCAAGAAAGGACAGGGAGGTTGGGAGACCCAGTACTTC. Translated, it gives CASKKGQGGWETQYF.

This clone was seen a handful of times. The V call is TRBV5-3, the J call TRBJ1-5; TRBD1 aligns across 10 bases. TRBV5-3 is identified as an open reading frame with a role that is uncertain. CDR3 length equals 16 residues. The V segment lost 4 bases and the J segment 2 bases; nucleotides outside the gene matches: 6. For the CDR3, the DNA is TGTGCCAGAAGCCTGACAGGGGGCGGTTGCAATCAGCCCCAGCATTTT. Its translation is CARSLTGGGCNQPQHF.

The rearrangement uses TRBV14 and TRBJ2-7, with D perhaps matching TRBD1 (6 bases). Germline-derived CDR1 and CDR2 are SGHDN and FVKESK. V was shortened by 1 base and J by 0 bases, with 10 bases between the two germline ends. This CDR3 is built from 15 residues. The CDR3 DNA is TGTGCCAGCAGCCAAGGGACAGAGGTCTCCTACGAGCAGTACTTC. It encodes CASSQGTEVSYEQYF.

This chain joins TRBV19 and TRBJ1-2; 7 nucleotides match TRBD1. The V segment lost 4 bases and the J segment 7 bases; nucleotides outside the gene matches: 15. Germline V lookup: CDR1 LNHDA, CDR2 SQIVND (reference sequence). CDR3 size: 16 residues. The chain's CDR3 is CASSRRTGREAGGYTF. The CDR3 nucleotides read TGTGCCAGTAGTAGAAGGACAGGTCGGGAGGCTGGTGGCTACACCTTC.

The CDR3 loop reads CASSPRGQPREKLFF. DNA of the CDR3: TGTGCCAGCAGCCCCCGGGGGCAGCCGAGGGAAAAACTGTTTTTT. The rearrangement uses TRBV7-2 and TRBJ1-4; D perhaps matches TRBD1 (6 bases). Looked up from germline, CDR1 is SGHTA and CDR2 is FQGNSA. The CDR3 runs to 15 residues. Trimming stripped 5 bases from V and 8 bases from J, with 18 bases between.

V usage is TRBV27 and J usage is TRBJ2-2; 8 bases fit TRBD1. Germline loops: CDR1 MNHEY, CDR2 SMNVEV (reference sequence). The V and J ends lost 5 bases and 3 bases, in that order; junction bases with no gene match: 5. The CDR3 extends over 15 amino acids. CDR3: CASSTGQGHTGELFF. As DNA, the CDR3 is TGTGCCAGCAGTACAGGACAGGGACACACCGGGGAGCTGTTTTTT.

This chain joins TRBV4-1 and TRBJ1-6; D is uncertain. CDR1 and CDR2 from the germline V gene are MGHRA and YSYEKL. CDR3 size: 15 residues. Trimming left V 1 base short and J 9 bases short, with 13 bases between. This CDR3 reads CASSQGTRVGSPLHF. CDR3 nucleotides: TGCGCCAGCAGCCAAGGGACTCGCGTCGGTTCACCCCTCCACTTT.

The chain recombines TRBV28 with TRBJ2-5; D unclear. Trimming stripped 6 bases from V and 9 bases from J, with 17 bases between. The germline V gene encodes CDR1 MDHEN and CDR2 SYDVKM. This CDR3 contains 13 residues. CDR3 nucleotide sequence: TGTGCCAGCAGAGGACCGGGCGTCGTGGCCCAGTACTTC. Its translation: CASRGPGVVAQYF.

The CDR3 sequence is CASSTRTAGEQYF. For the CDR3, the DNA is TGTGCCAGTAGTACTCGGACAGCTGGCGAGCAGTACTTC. J is TRBJ2-7 and V is TRBV19; tentatively, D is TRBD1 (6 bases). The CDR3 runs 13 residues. Germline V gene data show CDR1 as LNHDA and CDR2 as SQIVND (reference sequence). V was clipped by 4 bases and J by 6 bases, with 13 bases between them.

This clone was observed once. The chain is built from TRBV5-6 and TRBJ2-3; D gene ambiguous. Deletions cut 0 bases from V and 2 bases from J, with 10 bases between. Per germline, CDR1 SGHDT and CDR2 YYEEEE. The CDR3 is made up of 15 amino acids. The CDR3 DNA reads TGTGCCAGCAGCTTGGGACTTGGGATCACAGATACGCAGTATTTT. It specifies CASSLGLGITDTQYF. The full variable domain, rest sourced from reference TRBV5-6 and TRBJ2-3, is DAGVTQSPTHLIKTRGQQVTLRCSPKSGHDTVSWYQQALGQGPQFIFQYYEEEERQRGNFPDRFSGHQFPNYSSELNVNALLLGDSALYLCASSLGLGITDTQYFGPGTRLTVL.

This clone was seen a single time. The V and J genes are TRBV7-9 and TRBJ1-1; no clear D gene. V was trimmed by 3 bases and J by 8 bases, leaving 7 bases between them. Germline V gene sequence: CDR1 SEHNR, CDR2 FQNEAQ (reference sequence). The CDR3 extends over 11 amino acids. The CDR3 loop reads CASSLLREAFF. CDR3 in DNA: TGTGCCAGCAGCTTGCTTAGGGAAGCTTTCTTT.

The V gene is TRBV6-1, the J gene TRBJ2-1; TRBD1 is a possible D gene (5 bases). CDR1 MNHNS and CDR2 SASEGT come from the germline V gene. Trimming removed 3 bases at V and 0 bases at J, with 9 bases between. This CDR3 is built from 15 residues. The CDR3 DNA follows: TGTGCCAGCAGTGAGGAAGACAGCTCCTACAATGAGCAGTTCTTC. Encoded protein: CASSEEDSSYNEQFF.

The genes are TRBV5-1 and TRBJ1-1, with 8 bases aligning to TRBD1. Trimming removed 0 bases from V and 5 bases from J; junction bases left unmatched: 9. Germline V gene data show CDR1 as SGHRS and CDR2 as YFSETQ. CDR3 length: 16 residues. CDR3 DNA sequence: TGCGCCAGCAGCTTGGGGAGGACAGGGTCGGGGACTGAAGCTTTCTTT. Encoded protein: CASSLGRTGSGTEAFF.

This chain uses TRBV7-2 with TRBJ1-4, with D possibly matching TRBD1 (5 bases). The V and J ends lost 1 base and 8 bases respectively, with 17 bases between them. The CDR3 loop spans 16 amino acids. The germline V gene encodes CDR1 SGHTA and CDR2 FQGNSA. CDR3 in amino acids: CASSLEATGWGEKLFF. CDR3 in DNA: TGTGCCAGCAGCTTAGAGGCGACGGGGTGGGGCGAAAAACTGTTTTTT.

This clone is a singleton in its sample. The rearrangement links TRBV5-1 to TRBJ2-1; D is uncertain. The CDR3 contains 15 residues. Germline CDR1 SGHRS, CDR2 YFSETQ. The V and J ends lost 1 base and 0 bases respectively, with 8 bases between them. This CDR3 is CASSLQVGSYNEQFF. The CDR3 bases are TGCGCCAGCAGCTTGCAGGTTGGCTCCTACAATGAGCAGTTCTTC.

The chain carries TRBV4-1 and TRBJ2-3; perhaps TRBD2 as D (5 bases). Trimming shortened V by 1 base and J by 6 bases, and 14 bases separated the two germline ends. Germline assignment: CDR1 MGHRA and CDR2 YSYEKL. This CDR3 has 15 amino acids. CDR3 bases: TGCGCCAGCAGCCAAGGAGGGTGGGCGGGCGATACGCAGTATTTT. Its protein is CASSQGGWAGDTQYF.

There are a few counts of this clone. V and J are TRBV7-2 and TRBJ2-2; D possibly uses TRBD1 or TRBD2 (5 bases each). Trimming pared 0 bases from V and 6 bases from J, leaving 17 bases between. Germline-derived CDR1 and CDR2 are SGHTA and FQGNSA. The CDR3 length is 17 residues. The CDR3 sequence: CASSLARGQTVAGELFF. The CDR3, as DNA: TGTGCCAGCAGCTTAGCACGGGGCCAGACGGTCGCCGGGGAGCTGTTTTTT.

The chain joins TRBV5-1 to TRBJ1-4; 7 bases are shared with TRBD1. This CDR3 comprises 18 residues. The germline CDR1 and CDR2 sequences are SGHRS and YFSETQ. V trimming: 2 bases; J trimming: 0 bases; junction bases outside the gene matches: 10. The CDR3 coding sequence is TGCGCCAGCAGCTTCAAGGACCAGGGGGGGACAACTAATGAAAAACTGTTTTTT. Its protein is CASSFKDQGGTTNEKLFF.

The chain couples TRBV7-2 to TRBJ1-5, with D perhaps TRBD1 (6 bases). Germline loops: CDR1 SGHTA, CDR2 FQGNSA. Deletions cut 5 bases from V and 0 bases from J, with 14 bases between. This CDR3 is built from 16 residues. CDR3 DNA sequence: TGTGCCAGCAGCCTGCGGGGGCAAGATAGCAATCAGCCCCAGCATTTT. Protein: CASSLRGQDSNQPQHF.

This clone occurred a few times. The chain joins TRBV6-6 to TRBJ2-7, with TRBD1 matching over 8 bases. The CDR3 has 12 residues. CDR1 is MNHNY and CDR2 is SVGAGI in the germline V gene (reference sequence). After removal of 5 bases from V and 6 bases from J, the junction contained 3 bases not matched to a gene. The CDR3 bases are TGTGCCAGCAGTCTGACAGGGGTCGAGCAGTACTTC. Its protein is CASSLTGVEQYF.

The chain links TRBV11-2 to TRBJ1-2; no clear D gene. V was pared by 5 bases and J by 4 bases, with 29 bases between. The CDR3 is 19 amino acids. CDR1 and CDR2 from the germline V gene are SGHAT and FQNNGV. CDR3 sequence: CASSDFLATGLRAGYGYTF. As DNA, the CDR3 is TGTGCCAGCAGCGATTTTCTTGCAACCGGCCTTCGGGCCGGCTATGGCTACACCTTC.